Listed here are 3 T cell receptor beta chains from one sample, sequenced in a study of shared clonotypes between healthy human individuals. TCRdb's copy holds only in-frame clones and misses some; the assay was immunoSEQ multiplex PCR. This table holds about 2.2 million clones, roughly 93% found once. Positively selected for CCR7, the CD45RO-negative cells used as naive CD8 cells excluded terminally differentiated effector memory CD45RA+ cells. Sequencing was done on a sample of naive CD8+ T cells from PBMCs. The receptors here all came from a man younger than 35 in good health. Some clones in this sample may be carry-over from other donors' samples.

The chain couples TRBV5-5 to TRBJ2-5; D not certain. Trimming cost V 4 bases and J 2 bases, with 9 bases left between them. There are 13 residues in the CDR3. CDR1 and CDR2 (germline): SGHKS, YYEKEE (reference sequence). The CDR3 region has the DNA TGTGCCAGCAGCCGGAACCCGCAAGAGACCCAGTACTTC. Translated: CASSRNPQETQYF. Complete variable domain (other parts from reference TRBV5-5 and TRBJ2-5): DAGVTQSPTHLIKTRGQQVTLRCSPISGHKSVSWYQQVLGQGPQFIFQYYEKEERGRGNFPDRFSARQFPNYSSELNVNALLLGDSALYLCASSRNPQETQYFGPGTRLLVL.

The CDR3 DNA follows: TGCGCCAGCAGCCAAGCGGTAGGGTATGAGCAGTTCTTC. This encodes CASSQAVGYEQFF. J is TRBJ2-1 and V is TRBV4-1; D call uncertain. CDR1 MGHRA and CDR2 YSYEKL come from the germline V gene. V lost 1 base and J lost 8, with 9 bases in between. The CDR3 has 13 residues.

CDR3 loop: CASRGGASNTDTQYF. The CDR3 DNA follows: TGTGCCAGCAGAGGAGGGGCGTCGAACACAGATACGCAGTATTTT. V gene TRBV9 combines with J gene TRBJ2-3; D might be TRBD2 (6 bases). CDR3 length: 15 amino acids. Germline loops: CDR1 SGDLS, CDR2 YYNGEE. V was shortened by 5 bases and J by 2 bases, with 15 bases between the two germline ends.